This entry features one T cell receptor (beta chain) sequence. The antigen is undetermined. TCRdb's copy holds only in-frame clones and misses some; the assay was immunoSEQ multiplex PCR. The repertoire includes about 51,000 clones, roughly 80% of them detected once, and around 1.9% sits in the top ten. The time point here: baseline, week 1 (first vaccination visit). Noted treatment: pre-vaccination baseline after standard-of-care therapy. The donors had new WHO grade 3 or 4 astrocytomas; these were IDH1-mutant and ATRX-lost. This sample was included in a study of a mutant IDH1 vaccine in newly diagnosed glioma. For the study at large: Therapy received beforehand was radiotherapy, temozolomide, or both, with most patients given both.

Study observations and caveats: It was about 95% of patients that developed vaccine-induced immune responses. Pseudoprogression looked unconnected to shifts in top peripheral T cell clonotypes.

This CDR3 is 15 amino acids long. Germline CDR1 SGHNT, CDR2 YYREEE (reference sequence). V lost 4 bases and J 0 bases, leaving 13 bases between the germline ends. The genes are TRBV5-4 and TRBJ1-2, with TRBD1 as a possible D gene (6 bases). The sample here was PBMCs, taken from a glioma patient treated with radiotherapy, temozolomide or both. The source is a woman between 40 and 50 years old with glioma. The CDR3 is CASSPRTETNYGYTF. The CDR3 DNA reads TGTGCCAGCAGCCCCCGGACAGAGACTAACTATGGCTACACCTTC.